Below are 27 T cell receptor beta chains sequenced from a single sample in a study of blood T cell repertoires in COVID-19. Generated by immunoSEQ multiplex PCR, the TCRdb table keeps only in-frame clones and is missing some. Among about 210,000 clones listed, roughly 85% were seen once. The sequenced material came from peripheral blood. These receptor sequences come from a woman in her seventies with COVID-19, enrolled during active disease.

The table lists this clone with a few counts. CDR3 protein: CASSRGTGDTDTQYF. Here the CDR3 DNA reads TGTGCCAGCTCAAGAGGGACAGGGGACACAGATACGCAGTATTTT. This chain joins TRBV18 and TRBJ2-3, with 10 bases lining up with TRBD1. Losses at the gene ends were 5 bases for V and 2 bases for J; bases not matched to a gene: 4. The CDR3 has 15 residues. Germline values: CDR1 KGHSH, CDR2 LQKENI.

J is TRBJ1-5 and V is TRBV18, with TRBD1 identical over 7 bases. With V trimmed by 0 bases and J by 2 bases, 4 bases remained unmatched. This CDR3 is 16 amino acids long. Germline V gene sequence: CDR1 KGHSH, CDR2 LQKENI. The DNA for the CDR3 is TGTGCCAGCTCACCACCGACAGGGTTAGGCAATCAGCCCCAGCATTTT. Amino acids: CASSPPTGLGNQPQHF.

The chain has TRBV13 and TRBJ2-3; 7 positions match TRBD1. J gave up 5 bases and V 4 bases, and 18 bases lay outside the gene matches. Germline CDR1 is PRHDT and CDR2 is FYEKMQ (reference sequence). The CDR3 totals 18 residues. The CDR3 DNA follows: TGTGCCAGCAGCTCCTATACCCCCGGGACAGCCTTAAAAGATACGCAGTATTTT. Translation gives CASSSYTPGTALKDTQYF. Combining the CDR3 with reference TRBV13 and TRBJ2-3 gives the whole variable domain AAGVIQSPRHLIKEKRETATLKCYPIPRHDTVYWYQQGPGQDPQFLISFYEKMQSDKGSIPDRFSAQQFSDYHSELNMSSLELGDSALYFCASSSYTPGTALKDTQYFGPGTRLTVL.

The chain uses TRBV19 and TRBJ2-7; 8 bases fit TRBD1. The junction had 5 bases not matched to a gene; V was cut back by 5 bases and J by 2 bases. Germline assignment: CDR1 LNHDA and CDR2 SQIVND (reference sequence). The CDR3 is made up of 14 amino acids. Here the CDR3 reads CASSGQGTPYEQYF. The CDR3 nucleotides read TGTGCCAGTAGTGGACAGGGAACTCCCTACGAGCAGTACTTC.

About this clone itself: The junction differs from germline at one of its ends, possibly a read error. The J gene is TRBJ2-1, the V gene TRBV11-2, with TRBD2 identical over 8 bases. Germline V lookup: CDR1 SGHAT, CDR2 FQNNGV. The CDR3 covers 14 residues. Here the CDR3 DNA reads TGTGCCAGCAGTGCAGGGAGCGGGAGCCACCTCTCCGTCTTC. This translates into CASSAGSGSHLSVF.

The chain carries TRBV3-1 (or the pseudogene TRBV3-2) and TRBJ2-1, with 7 positions matching TRBD2. This CDR3 is 14 amino acids long. Germline V lookup: CDR1 LGHDT, CDR2 YNNKEL (reference sequence). The V and J ends lost 6 bases and 7 bases, in that order; junction bases with no gene match: 9. The chain's CDR3 is CASSPRTSLNEQFF. The CDR3 DNA reads TGTGCCAGCAGTCCTCGGACTAGTTTAAATGAGCAGTTCTTC.

This rearrangement joins TRBV19 to TRBJ1-2; D possibly corresponds to TRBD1 (6 bases). The CDR3 runs 13 residues. Germline V lookup: CDR1 LNHDA, CDR2 SQIVND (reference sequence). V lost 10 bases and J lost 7, with 19 bases in between. CDR3 sequence: CATQTGPEGGYTF. As DNA, the CDR3 is TGTGCCACTCAGACAGGCCCCGAGGGTGGCTACACCTTC.

This chain uses TRBV2 with TRBJ1-5; D is uncertain. The germline V gene encodes CDR1 SNHLY and CDR2 FYNNEI. The V gene lost 5 bases and the J gene lost 0 bases, with 8 bases spanning the gap. The CDR3 loop spans 14 amino acids. The CDR3 protein is CASSRQDSNQPQHF. The CDR3 DNA reads as TGTGCCAGCAGTAGGCAGGATAGCAATCAGCCCCAGCATTTT.

CDR3 region: CASGAGVNTEAFF. The CDR3, as DNA: TGTGCCAGTGGTGCAGGCGTGAACACTGAAGCTTTCTTT. The V gene is TRBV19, the J gene TRBJ1-1; D gene uncertain. This CDR3 comprises 13 residues. Germline-derived CDR1 and CDR2 are LNHDA and SQIVND (reference sequence). Trimming removed 8 bases from V and 0 bases from J, with 10 bases in between.

This clone appeared once. The V call is TRBV19, the J call TRBJ1-2; D is ambiguous. The CDR3 sequence is 13 residues long. Germline CDR1 is LNHDA and CDR2 is SQIVND (reference sequence). Trimming left V 5 bases short and J 8 bases short, with 15 bases between. DNA for the CDR3: TGTGCCAGTAGTCCCGCGGGGAGCGGCGGCTACACCTTC. It specifies CASSPAGSGGYTF.

J is TRBJ1-5 and V is TRBV19, with TRBD1 identical over 7 bases. CDR1 is LNHDA, CDR2 SQIVND, per germline (reference sequence). The CDR3 extends over 15 amino acids. V shed 0 bases and J 6 bases; nucleotides not matched to a gene: 5. As DNA, the CDR3 is TGTGCCAGTAGTATAGACCCAGGGGGTAGTCAGCCCCAGCATTTT. It is translated as CASSIDPGGSQPQHF.

The CDR3 region is CASSSQYYTGELFF. CDR3 DNA: TGTGCCAGCAGCTCTCAGTATTACACCGGGGAGCTGTTTTTT. The rearrangement joins TRBV7-2 to TRBJ2-2; D uncertain. Trimming took off 4 bases at V and 3 bases at J, with 9 bases between the two ends. From germline, CDR1 is SGHTA and CDR2 FQGNSA. This CDR3 has 14 amino acids.

This clone appeared a single time. This chain uses TRBV7-8 with TRBJ2-7; 9 bases agree with TRBD2. CDR1 SGHVS and CDR2 FQNEAQ come from the germline V gene. The V gene end was trimmed by 3 bases and the J gene end by 3 bases; junction bases not matched to a gene: 12. CDR3 length: 17 amino acids. This CDR3 reads CASSFTRGGRGGYEQYF. CDR3 sequence (DNA): TGTGCCAGCAGCTTCACGCGGGGGGGCCGTGGGGGCTACGAGCAGTACTTC.

The chain carries TRBV28 and TRBJ2-3, with TRBD2 matching 7 bases. Losses at the gene ends were 3 bases for V and 1 base for J; bases not matched to a gene: 1. This CDR3 contains 14 residues. Germline lookup yields CDR1 MDHEN and CDR2 SYDVKM. CDR3: CASSFRGGTDTQYF. In DNA, the CDR3 is TGTGCCAGCAGTTTCCGGGGGGGCACAGATACGCAGTATTTT.

V gene TRBV19 combines with J gene TRBJ1-6; TRBD1 matches at 10 bases. Unmatched junction bases numbered 7, after V lost 6 bases and J lost 8 bases. The CDR3 runs 15 residues. Germline loops: CDR1 LNHDA, CDR2 SQIVND (reference sequence). DNA for the CDR3: TGTGCCAGTAGACCCCCTGGACAGGGGGATTCACCCCTCCACTTT. Its protein product is CASRPPGQGDSPLHF. Full variable domain (missing parts from reference TRBV19 and TRBJ1-6): DGGITQSPKYLFRKEGQNVTLSCEQNLNHDAMYWYRQDPGQGLRLIYYSQIVNDFQKGDIAEGYSVSREKKESFPLTVTSAQKNPTAFYLCASRPPGQGDSPLHFGNGTRLTVT.

V usage is TRBV30 and J usage is TRBJ1-2; D is perhaps TRBD1 (5 bases). In germline, CDR1 is GTSNPN, CDR2 SVGIG (reference sequence). Trimming took 4 bases from V and 0 from J, leaving 9 bases between them. This CDR3 is built from 13 residues. The CDR3 sequence is CAWTPGANYGYTF. Here the CDR3 DNA reads TGTGCCTGGACCCCGGGGGCTAACTATGGCTACACCTTC.

The rearrangement links TRBV5-1 to TRBJ1-2; 7 bases agree with TRBD1. The trim removed 7 bases at V and 6 bases at J, leaving 9 bases unmatched. Looked up from germline, CDR1 is SGHRS and CDR2 is YFSETQ. This CDR3 has 13 amino acids. The CDR3 protein is CASGPTGADGYTF. For the CDR3, the DNA is TGCGCCAGCGGCCCAACAGGGGCCGATGGCTACACCTTC.

The V and J genes are TRBV7-9 and TRBJ1-2; 12 nucleotides agree with TRBD1. The CDR3 loop spans 13 amino acids. The V and J ends lost 8 bases and 7 bases, in that order; junction bases with no gene match: 5. Germline CDR1 SEHNR, CDR2 FQNEAQ (reference sequence). The CDR3 is CASDGTGGGGYTF. The CDR3 DNA reads as TGTGCCAGCGACGGGACAGGGGGCGGTGGCTACACCTTC.

The genes are TRBV29-1 and TRBJ1-2; unclear D gene. CDR1 is SQVTM and CDR2 is ANQGSEA in the germline V gene. Trimming cost V 1 base and J 4 bases, with 13 bases left between them. This CDR3 comprises 14 residues. This CDR3 reads CSVEGKGALYGYTF. CDR3 nucleotide sequence: TGCAGCGTTGAAGGGAAGGGAGCGCTCTATGGCTACACCTTC.

The gene calls are TRBV6-2 or TRBV6-3 and TRBJ1-6; TRBD1 is a possible D gene (6 bases). CDR1 MNHEY and CDR2 SVGEGT come from the germline V gene. This CDR3 spans 16 amino acids. Trimming left V 2 bases short and J 7 bases short, with 15 bases between. CDR3 nucleotides: TGTGCCAGCAGTTACGCGGACAGTCTCCCAAATTCACCCCTCCACTTT. This encodes CASSYADSLPNSPLHF.

The chain employs TRBV14 and TRBJ1-6, with 8 nucleotides matching TRBD1. The junction had 7 bases not matched to a gene; V was cut back by 2 bases and J by 10 bases. The CDR3 sequence is 15 residues long. CDR1 SGHDN and CDR2 FVKESK come from the germline V gene. CDR3: CASSQRTGGSSPLHF. DNA for the CDR3: TGTGCCAGCAGCCAACGTACAGGGGGGAGCTCACCCCTCCACTTT. The full variable domain, rest sourced from reference TRBV14 and TRBJ1-6, is EAGVTQFPSHSVIEKGQTVTLRCDPISGHDNLYWYRRVMGKEIKFLLHFVKESKQDESGMPNNRFLAERTGGTYSTLKVQPAELEDSGVYFCASSQRTGGSSPLHFGNGTRLTVT.

Comments on this clone: Other nucleotide sequences from this sample produce the same CDR3. The CDR3 region is CASSLGRTGNTEAFF. Here the CDR3 DNA reads TGCGCCAGCAGCTTGGGGCGGACAGGGAACACTGAAGCTTTCTTT. The chain employs TRBV5-1 and TRBJ1-1, with TRBD1 matching over 7 bases. The length of the CDR3 is 15 residues. From germline, CDR1 is SGHRS and CDR2 YFSETQ. The J segment lost 1 base and the V segment lost 0 bases, leaving 3 bases of the junction unmatched.

The chain has TRBV18 and TRBJ2-7; TRBD1 matches at 9 bases. Germline CDR1 KGHSH, CDR2 LQKENI. This CDR3 has 15 amino acids. The trim removed 2 bases at V and 4 bases at J, leaving 6 bases unmatched. CDR3 bases: TGTGCCAGCTCACCAGCCGACAGGGGGTTGTACGAGCAGTACTTC. Encoded protein: CASSPADRGLYEQYF.

The CDR3 is CASSPQTGNLDEQYF. In DNA form, the CDR3 reads TGTGCCAGCAGTCCACAGACAGGGAATCTGGACGAGCAGTACTTC. The chain joins TRBV28 to TRBJ2-7; 7 nucleotides line up with TRBD1. The CDR3 covers 15 residues. The V segment lost 5 bases and the J segment 5 bases; nucleotides outside the gene matches: 12. CDR1 MDHEN and CDR2 SYDVKM come from the germline V gene.

Details on this clone: The same CDR3 is also encoded by other DNA sequences in this sample. The chain combines TRBV19 with TRBJ2-2; 7 nucleotides align to TRBD2. Germline V gives CDR1 LNHDA, CDR2 SQIVND (reference sequence). V lost 3 bases to trimming and J lost 5 bases; unmatched junction nucleotides: 6. This CDR3 is 15 amino acids long. CDR3 nucleotide sequence: TGTGCCAGTAGTATGGGTCAGGGAGGGACCGGGGAGCTGTTTTTT. As protein: CASSMGQGGTGELFF.

CDR3 sequence reads: CSASDGSGRYSYNEQFF. In DNA, the CDR3 is TGCAGTGCTAGTGACGGTAGCGGGAGGTATTCCTACAATGAGCAGTTCTTC. The V and J genes are TRBV20-1 and TRBJ2-1; 10 bases match TRBD2. This CDR3 spans 17 amino acids. Germline CDR1 DFQATT, CDR2 SNEGSKA (reference sequence). J lost 1 base, V lost 3 bases, and 9 bases had no gene match.

The chain has TRBV3-1 (or the pseudogene TRBV3-2) and TRBJ1-2, with D maybe TRBD1 (5 bases). The CDR3 covers 12 residues. The V end was cut by 2 bases, the J end by 8 bases, with 9 bases between. In germline, CDR1 is LGHDT, CDR2 YNNKEL (reference sequence). The CDR3 bases are TGTGCCAGCAGCCAACAGGGAGGCGGCTACACCTTC. Its protein product is CASSQQGGGYTF.